The T cell receptor beta chain described here comes from a study of blood T cells in healthy people across ages (dated by TCRdb to the mid-2010s). Concerning the study at large: In model experiments, template switching captured roughly one uniquely barcoded TCR beta cDNA molecule for every two T cells. Using the same blood draw, the study looked at two additional independent replicas of 1 million unique cDNA reads for two donors, one aged 18 to 30 and the other aged 80 or older. Donors of different ages were randomly distributed across sequencing lanes to avoid experimental bias. To track age-related changes in TCR beta repertoire diversity, the study relied on deep sequencing normalized with unique cDNA molecular identifiers. The donors were split into four age groups: young (average around 15 years), middle-aged (roughly 39), aged (more than 55) and long-lived (under 90). The study at large found these results: Donor CMV infection status was unknown, potentially confounding age-related changes in expanded clonotypes. Observed TCR beta diversity correlated strongly with the percentage of naive T cells measured by flow cytometry. Compared with the aged group, the long-lived group had more naive CD4+ T cells, fewer expanded clones and increased TCR diversity, suggesting age selection. Observed TCR beta diversity per million T cells fell roughly linearly with age, and a significant reduction was already apparent by age about 36. Conclusive comparison of naive and antigen-experienced compartments was prevented by the profiling of bulk unsorted PBMCs. Estimates of total diversity based on one million sequenced T cells were considered lower bounds and underestimates.

Measured from the cysteine to the phenylalanine, the CDR3 is 15 residues long. Just the 45-base CDR3 DNA is kept, in frame starting at base 1. In the germline V gene, CDR1 corresponds to SGHRS and CDR2 to YFSETQ. Donors were approximately 42 systemically healthy Caucasian individuals from Russia aged about 6 to 100 years. Each donor gave 8 to 10 milliliters of peripheral blood, collected into EDTA-treated Vacutainer tubes. Ficoll-Paque density-gradient centrifugation was used to isolate PBMCs, with at least 6.5 million per sample. Total RNA, at least 6 micrograms per sample, was extracted from PBMCs with Trizol reagent. The percentages of naive CD45RAhigh/CD27high T cells were determined by flow cytometry on a PBMC aliquot from every donor. Points on this clonotype: The specificity of this receptor is unknown. Base qualities are missing; no much larger clone stands one base away.

The protocol used for the library was 5' RACE. Sequencing relied on an Illumina HiSeq 2500. A second about 7 to 12 cycle PCR used a sample-barcoded 5' primer and a J-beta primer mix. A template-switch 5' adaptor carrying 12 random nucleotides introduced a unique molecular identifier onto each TCR beta cDNA molecule. Each sample yielded at least 2.5 million CDR3-containing paired-end reads. All of the RNA was converted into first-strand cDNA using the Mint cDNA synthesis kit, with a TRBC-specific oligonucleotide serving as the primer. Following uracil-DNA glycosylase treatment, all cDNA underwent a first 18-cycle PCR with the universal primers M1SS and BC2_uni_R. The paper's processing steps were these. For normalization, 1 million high-quality reads, each with a distinct molecular identifier, were randomly selected from each sample. Instead of being binned into consensus sequences, reads that shared molecular identifiers were thrown out. MiTCR, set to a Q25 quality threshold and the strictest error-elimination algorithm, was used for CDR3 identification, clonotype clustering and error correction. A nonparametric unseen species model with Euler transformation was used to estimate lower-bound total TCR beta diversity. TCRdb reprocessed the public reads (quality trimming at Q25 with fastp, clone calling with MiXCR) and kept in-frame beta chains. Under each unique CDR3 protein, matching rows form one entry showing the most common genes and DNA. The authors' filters were not applied to this entry. The sample data list 1.5 million or so distinct CDR3 sequences, and roughly 40% of these were observed just once. The ten most abundant clones make up around 8% of the sample.

This receptor chain uses TRBV5-1 and TRBJ2-4; TRBD1 aligns with 9 central bases. Judging by the DNA end, TRBJ2-7 fits better; the J call may be wrong. The sequencing input was blood. This TCR was recovered from a woman aged 18-35 years in good health. The CDR3 region: CASSLGAGTGNEQYF. In nucleotides, the sequence is TGCGCCAGCAGCTTGGGGGCCGGGACAGGGAACGAGCAGTACTTC.